These 21 T cell receptor beta chains originate from one sample sequenced in a study of blood T cells in healthy people across ages. The use of a sample-barcoded 5' primer and a J-beta primer mix characterized a second PCR of about 7 to 12 cycles. TCRdb reprocessed the 5' RACE reads with MiXCR, giving one entry per CDR3 protein. The sample consists of about 670,000 distinct CDR3 sequences, 40% to 65% of them appearing once. What was sequenced was blood. The receptors stem from a woman older than 75 in good health.

This clonotype was seen a few times. The chain employs TRBV7-9 and TRBJ2-6; either TRBD1 or TRBD2 may supply D (5 bases each). Germline assignment: CDR1 SEHNR and CDR2 FQNEAQ (reference sequence). Trimming took off 4 bases at V and 2 bases at J, with 9 bases between the two ends. There are 15 residues in the CDR3. In DNA form, the CDR3 reads TGTGCCAGCAGCTACGGGGACGCTGGGGCCAACGTCCTGACTTTC. This sequence encodes CASSYGDAGANVLTF. The full variable domain, its missing parts supplied by reference TRBV7-9 and TRBJ2-6, is DTGVSQNPRHKITKRGQNVTFRCDPISEHNRLYWYRQTLGQGPEFLTYFQNEAQLEKSRLLSDRFSAERPKGSFSTLEIQRTEQGDSAMYLCASSYGDAGANVLTFGAGSRLTVL.

This clonotype was seen repeatedly, ten times or more. The V gene is TRBV3-1, the J gene TRBJ1-6; D call uncertain. The germline V gene encodes CDR1 LGHDT and CDR2 YNNKEL (reference sequence). The CDR3 is made up of 12 amino acids. Between the trimmed V and J ends, which lost 3 bases and 7 bases, there was a span of 4 bases. This CDR3 reads CASSQGNSPLHF. CDR3 coding DNA: TGTGCCAGCAGCCAGGGGAATTCACCCCTCCACTTT.

The rearrangement uses TRBV3-1 and TRBJ2-5; D is unclear. CDR3 length: 15 amino acids. The V gene's germline CDR1 is LGHDT and CDR2 YNNKEL (reference sequence). Trimming shortened V by 4 bases and J by 5 bases, and 17 bases separated the two germline ends. The CDR3, as DNA: TGTGCCAGCAGCCCCTACGGCAACCGAAGGGAGACCCAGTACTTC. Protein: CASSPYGNRRETQYF.

The chain uses TRBV6-5 and TRBJ2-3, with TRBD2 matching over 8 bases. The CDR3 runs to 15 residues. The ends lost 2 bases at V and 7 bases at J; junction bases unmatched: 8. Germline values: CDR1 MNHEY, CDR2 SVGAGI. In nucleotides, the CDR3 is TGTGCCAGCAGTTACCACGGGGGGGCCGAGAATACGCAGTATTTT. Translating it yields CASSYHGGAENTQYF.

This clonotype was detected a few times. This may be a read error, as it is one base from a much larger clone. The chain employs TRBV28 and TRBJ2-7; possible D gene TRBD1, 6 bases. Germline CDR1 is MDHEN and CDR2 is SYDVKM. The CDR3 sequence is 15 residues long. V was clipped by 7 bases and J by 3 bases, with 19 bases between them. In nucleotides, the CDR3 is TGTGCCAGCAAGAGTCGGGACAACCAAAACTACGAGCAGTACTTC. Translated, it gives CASKSRDNQNYEQYF.

The chain recombines TRBV20-1 with TRBJ2-5; TRBD2 matches 12 bases. This CDR3 is built from 14 residues. CDR1 DFQATT and CDR2 SNEGSKA come from the germline V gene (reference sequence). Trimming took 5 bases from V and 11 from J; bases not matched to a gene: 12. The CDR3, as DNA: TGCAGTGCTTGGACTAGCGGGATGGGTAATGAGCAGTACTTC. It is translated as CSAWTSGMGNEQYF.

J is TRBJ2-2 and V is TRBV20-1, with D tentatively TRBD1 or TRBD2 (5 bases each). The germline CDR1 and CDR2 sequences are DFQATT and SNEGSKA (reference sequence). The V end was cut by 3 bases, the J end by 6 bases, with 11 bases between. This CDR3 contains 13 residues. The CDR3 bases are TGCAGTGCTAGTGGGGCAGCGGCCGGGGAGCTGTTTTTT. Its translation: CSASGAAAGELFF.

This clonotype was seen at least ten times. This chain connects TRBV5-1 to TRBJ2-3, with 12 bases aligning to TRBD2. CDR3 length equals 16 residues. V shed 4 bases, J shed 6 bases, and the junction held 9 bases outside the gene matches. CDR1 is SGHRS, CDR2 YFSETQ, per germline. The CDR3 protein is CASSPSSGGAGDTQYF. In DNA, the CDR3 is TGCGCCAGCAGCCCTTCTAGCGGGGGGGCCGGTGATACGCAGTATTTT.

The chain joins TRBV20-1 to TRBJ2-3; tentatively, D is TRBD2 (7 bases). Trimming took off 4 bases at V and 2 bases at J, with 19 bases between the two ends. CDR1 is DFQATT and CDR2 is SNEGSKA in the germline V gene (reference sequence). This CDR3 is 16 amino acids long. The CDR3 spells CSATKLRGALTDTQYF. CDR3 nucleotide sequence: TGCAGTGCTACAAAACTTCGGGGGGCCCTCACAGATACGCAGTATTTT.

The gene calls are TRBV3-1 and TRBJ2-7; D uncertain. CDR1 and CDR2 from the germline V gene are LGHDT and YNNKEL (reference sequence). This CDR3 has 12 residues. V dropped 0 bases and J dropped 8 bases, with 8 bases sitting between them. The CDR3 protein is CASSQEGWQQYF. CDR3 nucleotides: TGTGCCAGCAGCCAAGAGGGGTGGCAGCAGTACTTC.

The chain carries TRBV5-1 and TRBJ1-3, with D possibly being TRBD1 (6 bases). Germline V gene sequence: CDR1 SGHRS, CDR2 YFSETQ. CDR3 size: 15 residues. V gave up 0 bases and J gave up 8 bases, with 15 bases separating them. The CDR3 spells CASSLGGGEVDTIYF. Here the CDR3 DNA reads TGCGCCAGCAGCTTGGGAGGGGGGGAAGTCGACACCATATATTTT.

As concerns this clonotype: This may be a read error, as it is one base from a much larger clone. The V gene is TRBV6-2 or TRBV6-3, the J gene TRBJ2-2, with 7 bases fitting TRBD1. With 6 bases clipped from V and 6 bases from J, the junction kept 1 base outside the gene matches. There are 12 residues in the CDR3. CDR1 is MNHEY and CDR2 is SVGEGT in the germline V gene. Written as DNA, the CDR3 is TGTGCCAGCAGGACAGGGTCCGGGGAGCTGTTTTTT. Translation: CASRTGSGELFF.

This clonotype was seen many times. The chain links TRBV10-3 to TRBJ2-7, with 9 nucleotides matching TRBD2. V shed 6 bases, J shed 1 base, and the junction held 10 bases outside the gene matches. Germline V gene lookup returns CDR1 ENHRY and CDR2 SYGVKD. The CDR3 is 16 residues long. CDR3 amino acids: CAISQAASGISYEQYF. CDR3 DNA sequence: TGTGCCATCAGCCAGGCGGCTAGCGGGATTTCCTACGAGCAGTACTTC.

This clonotype was seen repeatedly, ten times or more. This sequence joins TRBV7-9 and TRBJ2-3; 7 nucleotides match TRBD2. Germline V gene data show CDR1 as SEHNR and CDR2 as FQNEAQ (reference sequence). V lost 3 bases and J lost 1; bases outside the gene matches: 4. The CDR3 is 15 amino acids. The DNA of the CDR3 is TGTGCCAGCAGCTTGGTAAGCGGGGGCACAGATACGCAGTATTTT. This translates into CASSLVSGGTDTQYF.

This clonotype was counted many times. The genes are TRBV7-2 and TRBJ1-2, with D maybe TRBD1 (5 bases). Germline CDR1 is SGHTA and CDR2 is FQGNSA. With 5 bases removed from V and 7 bases from J, the gap between germline ends came to 20 bases. The CDR3 totals 15 residues. The CDR3 nucleotides are TGTGCCAGCAGCCCTCGGGGCCCCAGGACGACTGGCTACACCTTC. This codes for CASSPRGPRTTGYTF. Combining the CDR3 with reference TRBV7-2 and TRBJ1-2 gives the whole variable domain GAGVSQSPSNKVTEKGKDVELRCDPISGHTALYWYRQSLGQGLEFLIYFQGNSAPDKSGLPSDRFSAERTGGSVSTLTIQRTQQEDSAVYLCASSPRGPRTTGYTFGSGTRLTVV.

The gene calls are TRBV10-1 and TRBJ2-1; 11 bases are a match to TRBD2. CDR3 size: 15 residues. Germline values: CDR1 WNHNN, CDR2 SYGVQD (reference sequence). Trimming took 7 bases from V and 5 from J; bases not matched to a gene: 7. This CDR3 reads CASTLTSGNDNEQFF. Written as DNA, the CDR3 is TGCGCCAGCACTTTGACTAGCGGGAATGACAATGAGCAGTTCTTC.

The chain carries TRBV18 and TRBJ2-3; 16 nucleotides line up with TRBD2. Looked up from germline, CDR1 is KGHSH and CDR2 is LQKENI. Unmatched junction bases numbered 5, after V lost 4 bases and J lost 4 bases. The CDR3 runs to 17 residues. CDR3 residues: CASSLLGLAGGPDTQYF. The DNA for the CDR3 is TGTGCCAGCTCACTCTTGGGACTAGCGGGAGGGCCAGATACGCAGTATTTT. Filled out from reference TRBV18 and TRBJ2-3, the complete variable domain reads NAGVMQNPRHLVRRRGQEARLRCSPMKGHSHVYWYRQLPEEGLKFMVYLQKENIIDESGMPKERFSAEFPKEGPSILRIQQVVRGDSAAYFCASSLLGLAGGPDTQYFGPGTRLTVL.

The chain uses TRBV20-1 and TRBJ2-1, with unresolved D. The J call is doubtful: the DNA matches TRBJ2-7 better. The germline V gene has CDR1 DFQATT and CDR2 SNEGSKA (reference sequence). The CDR3 is 11 amino acids. CDR3 DNA sequence: TGCAGTGTCGCAGCGAGCAATGAGCAGTACTTC. This translates into CSVAASNEQYF.

As for this clonotype: With a much larger clone just one base away, this may be a read error. The chain employs TRBV5-1 and TRBJ2-7, with 9 bases identical to TRBD1. Germline V CDR1 and CDR2: SGHRS, YFSETQ. This CDR3 is 14 amino acids long. Written as DNA, the CDR3 is TGCGCCAGCATCTTGGACAGGGGTGGTTCGGAGCAGTACTTC. It is translated as CASILDRGGSEQYF.

This clonotype was picked up one time. This clone may be a read error of a much larger clone one base away. The CDR3 bases are TGTGCCAGCAGTTACGCGGGGGACGGGCACAATAAGCAGTTCTTC. It is translated as CASSYAGDGHNKQFF. The chain links TRBV6-5 to TRBJ2-1, with TRBD2 matching over 7 bases. The germline V gene encodes CDR1 MNHEY and CDR2 SVGAGI. The CDR3 has 15 residues.

As for this clonotype: A much larger clonotype is one base distant, so this may be a read error. The V and J genes are TRBV5-1 and TRBJ2-5; the D gene is possibly TRBD1 (6 bases). Germline loops: CDR1 SGHRS, CDR2 YFSETQ. V lost 3 bases to trimming and J lost 11 bases, with 23 bases between them. This CDR3 region has 15 residues. The CDR3 protein is CASSYLSTGSNEQYF. The CDR3 coding sequence is TGCGCCAGCAGCTACCTCTCGACAGGAAGTAATGAGCAGTACTTC.